This T cell receptor beta chain was retrieved from a study of T cells in Graves' hyperthyroidism and ophthalmopathy. Amplification yielded TCR beta CDR3 regions, with RNA transcripts as the source. With the HTBI primer set, the TCR CDR3 went through a first round of RT-PCR. From the multiplex PCR reads, TCRdb called clonotypes with MiXCR, one entry per CDR3 protein. The profile shows 250,000 to 300,000 distinct CDR3 sequences, approximately 19% of them singletons. CDR3 length: 14 amino acids. After removal of 6 bases from V and 11 bases from J, the junction contained 14 bases not matched to a gene. Germline CDR1 is MNHNS and CDR2 is SASEGT. There are a few counts of this clonotype.

This receptor was obtained from a man over 45 with Graves' ophthalmopathy. Sequenced material: blood. V usage is TRBV6-1 and J usage is TRBJ1-1, with TRBD1 matching over 8 bases. The CDR3 sequence: CASRSDAGTGEAFF. Written as DNA, the CDR3 is TGTGCCAGCAGAAGCGACGCCGGGACAGGTGAGGCTTTCTTT.